One sample yielded the 32 T cell receptor beta chains listed below, sequenced in a study of molecular identifiers for immune sequencing clone quantification. One entry per CDR3 protein, called by TCRdb with MiXCR from the PCR reads. Here the sample spans about 320,000 distinct CDR3 sequences, 20% to 25% being singletons. The specimen was naive CD8+ T cells from blood, with Jurkat cell RNA spiked in. The subset here: FACS-sorted CD8+CD4-CCR7+CD45RA+ naive T cells. The receptors stem from a human donor in good health. Some libraries in this study had Jurkat cell RNA spiked in.

This clonotype was observed at least ten times. The chain couples TRBV29-1 to TRBJ2-3, with D tentatively TRBD1 (6 bases). The length of the CDR3 is 16 residues. The ends were cut back, 6 bases at V and 5 bases at J, with 24 bases in the middle. CDR1 is SQVTM and CDR2 is ANQGSEA in the germline V gene. CDR3 sequence (DNA): TGCAGCGTGGTAACTTTAAGACAGGCCGCCGGAGATACGCAGTATTTT. Translating it yields CSVVTLRQAAGDTQYF.

In its sample, this clonotype was seen many times. This chain uses TRBV13 with TRBJ2-3; D is ambiguous. CDR3 length: 15 amino acids. The germline V and J ends were trimmed by 0 bases and 0 bases, with 7 bases remaining between them. CDR1 is PRHDT, CDR2 FYEKMQ, per germline (reference sequence). The CDR3 protein is CASSLGGTSTDTQYF. The CDR3 DNA sequence: TGTGCCAGCAGCTTAGGTGGAACTAGCACAGATACGCAGTATTTT.

The sample holds many counts of this clonotype. The chain recombines TRBV30 with TRBJ2-3, with a possible D match to TRBD2 (6 bases). Germline-derived CDR1 and CDR2 are GTSNPN and SVGIG (reference sequence). CDR3 size: 13 residues. The V end was cut by 5 bases, the J end by 4 bases, with 13 bases between. CDR3 protein: CAWALDYSDTQYF. CDR3 sequence (DNA): TGTGCCTGGGCCCTGGACTATTCAGATACGCAGTATTTT.

This clonotype was seen at least ten times. The chain employs TRBV7-2 and TRBJ2-7; D is uncertain. CDR1 and CDR2 (germline): SGHTA, FQGNSA. Deletions cut 0 bases from V and 3 bases from J, with 6 bases between. The CDR3 is 13 amino acids. CDR3 amino acids: CASSLAQNYEQYF. The CDR3 nucleotides are TGTGCCAGCAGCTTAGCCCAGAACTACGAGCAGTACTTC.

This clonotype was observed at least ten times. The CDR3 nucleotides are TGCGCCAGCAGCCAGGACGAATCCTACGAGCAGTACTTC. Its translation is CASSQDESYEQYF. The chain has TRBV4-3 and TRBJ2-7, with D unclear. With 3 bases removed from V and 1 base from J, the gap between germline ends came to 7 bases. The CDR3 sequence is 13 residues long. Germline V gene lookup returns CDR1 LGHNA and CDR2 YSLEER.

In this sample, this clonotype turned up many times. This chain joins TRBV2 and TRBJ1-4; D gene uncertain. The V end lost 5 bases, the J end lost 12 bases, and 10 bases lay between the germline ends. CDR3 length equals 11 residues. Germline values: CDR1 SNHLY, CDR2 FYNNEI. In nucleotides, the CDR3 is TGTGCCAGCAGTAAAGGTCGGGAACTGTTTTTT. Its translation: CASSKGRELFF.

At least ten counts were recorded for this clonotype. The CDR3 loop reads CASSEGYTEAFF. CDR3 bases: TGTGCCAGCAGTGAAGGTTACACTGAAGCTTTCTTT. The genes are TRBV2 and TRBJ1-1; D is undetermined. V dropped 1 base and J dropped 3 bases, with 3 bases sitting between them. The CDR3 spans 12 residues. Per the germline V gene, CDR1 is SNHLY and CDR2 is FYNNEI. The full variable domain, its missing parts supplied by reference TRBV2 and TRBJ1-1, is EPEVTQTPSHQVTQMGQEVILRCVPISNHLYFYWYRQILGQKVEFLVSFYNNEISEKSEIFDDQFSVERPDGSNFTLKIRSTKLEDSAMYFCASSEGYTEAFFGQGTRLTVV.

This clonotype occurred many times. The chain carries TRBV2 and TRBJ2-3; D is undetermined. Trimming cost V 10 bases and J 2 bases, with 1 base left between them. The CDR3 is 9 amino acids. From germline, CDR1 is SNHLY and CDR2 FYNNEI. As DNA, the CDR3 is TGTGCCATCACAGATACGCAGTATTTT. Amino acids: CAITDTQYF.

To note about this clonotype: A much bigger clone sits one base away, suggesting this may be a read error. This rearrangement joins TRBV7-9 to TRBJ1-1, with D possibly being TRBD1 (6 bases). The CDR3 contains 17 residues. Germline V gene data show CDR1 as SEHNR and CDR2 as FQNEAQ (reference sequence). The CDR3 spells CVSSLASGGAKGTEAFF. The DNA for the CDR3 is TGTGTCAGCAGCTTAGCATCGGGGGGGGCTAAGGGTACTGAAGCTTTCTTT. Supplemented by reference TRBV7-9 and TRBJ1-1, the full variable domain reads DTGVSQNPRHKITKRGQNVTFRCDPISEHNRLYWYRQTLGQGPEFLTYFQNEAQLEKSRLLSDRFSAERPKGSFSTLEIQRTEQGDSAMYLCVSSLASGGAKGTEAFFGQGTRLTVV.

The chain links TRBV9 to TRBJ1-1; TRBD1 might be the D (5 bases). V lost 3 bases and J lost 7, with 13 bases in between. In germline, CDR1 is SGDLS, CDR2 YYNGEE. The CDR3 has 13 residues. Written as DNA, the CDR3 is TGTGCCAGCAGCGCATGGGACGGCGATGAAGCTTTCTTT. This codes for CASSAWDGDEAFF.

Notes on this clonotype: Just one base apart from a much larger clone, this may be a read error. This chain links TRBV27 with TRBJ2-5; D is undetermined. The V and J ends lost 0 bases and 6 bases respectively, with 11 bases between them. The CDR3 length is 14 residues. Germline V CDR1 and CDR2: MNHEY, SMNVEV (reference sequence). The CDR3: CASSLSTAGKTQYF. In DNA form, the CDR3 reads TGTGCCAGCAGTTTATCGACGGCTGGCAAGACCCAGTACTTC.

In regard to this clonotype: This sequence may be a read error, since a much larger clone differs from it by one base. The chain has TRBV5-1 and TRBJ1-1, with D hard to call. Germline V gene sequence: CDR1 SGHRS, CDR2 YFSETQ. The CDR3 covers 14 residues. CDR3 sequence reads: CASSFSVSNTEASF. For the CDR3, the DNA is TGCGCCAGCAGCTTTTCAGTATCTAACACTGAAGCTTCCTTT. The full variable domain, with the rest looked up from reference TRBV5-1 and TRBJ1-1, is KAGVTQTPRYLIKTRGQQVTLSCSPISGHRSVSWYQQTPGQGLQFLFEYFSETQRNKGNFPGRFSGRQFSNSRSEMNVSTLELGDSALYLCASSFSVSNTEASFGQGTRLTVV.

This clonotype was recorded a few times. The chain employs TRBV11-2 and TRBJ2-1; D is perhaps TRBD1 or TRBD2 (6 bases each). This CDR3 is 15 amino acids long. The germline CDR1 and CDR2 sequences are SGHAT and FQNNGV. Trimming left V 5 bases short and J 4 bases short, with 15 bases between. CDR3 in amino acids: CASSLEGGGYNEQFF. The CDR3 DNA follows: TGTGCCAGCAGCCTCGAGGGGGGCGGATACAATGAGCAGTTCTTC.

Comment on this clonotype: A single base separates this from a much larger clone, so it may be a read error. This likely comes from a read error, as the CDR3 has no conserved phenylalanine or tryptophan at its end. The rearrangement links TRBV24-1 to TRBJ2-1; the D is unclear. Germline V gene lookup returns CDR1 KGHDR and CDR2 SFDVKD. The CDR3 has 13 amino acids. The V end lost 3 bases, the J end lost 8 bases, and 10 bases lay between the germline ends. The CDR3 nucleotides are TGTGCCACCAGTGATGTCAACGAAGATGAGCAGTTCCTC. Translating it yields CATSDVNEDEQFL.

This clonotype appeared many times. Written as DNA, the CDR3 is TGTGCCAGCAGTACACTAGCGGGAGCATTCCAATACGAGCAGTACTTC. Protein product: CASSTLAGAFQYEQYF. The V call is TRBV6-2 or TRBV6-3, the J call TRBJ2-7; 11 nucleotides agree with TRBD2. In germline, CDR1 is MNHEY, CDR2 SVGEGT. The length of the CDR3 is 16 residues. After removal of 5 bases from V and 4 bases from J, the junction contained 10 bases not matched to a gene.

This clonotype was counted between two and nine times. The chain recombines TRBV29-1 with TRBJ2-7; D is uncertain. From germline, CDR1 is SQVTM and CDR2 ANQGSEA. Trimming removed 0 bases at V and 3 bases at J, with 15 bases between. The CDR3 is 15 residues long. In DNA, the CDR3 is TGCAGCGTTGAAGATTCCCGGTTGGGGATCTACGAGCAGTACTTC. Amino acids: CSVEDSRLGIYEQYF.

This clonotype was counted many times. The chain combines TRBV12-3 or TRBV12-4 with TRBJ1-1, with D possibly matching TRBD1 (6 bases). This CDR3 is 16 amino acids long. Trimming took 6 bases from V and 4 from J, leaving 21 bases between them. The CDR3 protein is CASRPALGGRGTEAFF. CDR3 sequence (DNA): TGTGCCAGCAGACCAGCACTGGGGGGCCGGGGCACTGAAGCTTTCTTT.

This clonotype was seen many times. The chain joins TRBV29-1 to TRBJ2-1, with D possibly matching TRBD1 (5 bases). V gave up 4 bases and J gave up 8 bases, with 12 bases separating them. Germline CDR1 SQVTM, CDR2 ANQGSEA. The CDR3 covers 12 residues. The CDR3 DNA follows: TGCAGCGTTGCGAGCAGGGTAGATGAGCAGTTCTTC. Protein sequence: CSVASRVDEQFF.

Of note for this clonotype: This could be a read error, since a much larger clone is one nucleotide away. The chain couples TRBV7-9 to TRBJ2-1; D possibly corresponds to TRBD2 (5 bases). V was shortened by 6 bases and J by 8 bases, with 11 bases between the two germline ends. Germline V CDR1 and CDR2: SEHNR, FQNEAQ (reference sequence). This CDR3 is built from 12 residues. CDR3 sequence reads: CASSNTRYEQFF. Here the CDR3 DNA reads TGTGCCAGCAGTAATACTAGATATGAGCAGTTCTTC.

This clonotype was counted many times. The V call is TRBV12-3 or TRBV12-4, the J call TRBJ2-3; TRBD2 agrees at 11 bases. The trim removed 6 bases at V and 6 bases at J, leaving 8 bases unmatched. The CDR3 is 15 amino acids. For the CDR3, the DNA is TGTGCCAGCAGCACGACTAGCGGGAAGACGGATACGCAGTATTTT. This codes for CASSTTSGKTDTQYF.

This chain links TRBV7-6 with TRBJ2-1, with D hard to call. V was trimmed by 5 bases and J by 4 bases, leaving 15 bases between them. Germline V gene sequence: CDR1 SGHVS, CDR2 FNYEAQ. The CDR3 covers 15 residues. This chain's CDR3 is CASSPRTGSYNEQFF. The CDR3 coding sequence is TGTGCCAGCAGCCCAAGGACGGGTTCTTACAATGAGCAGTTCTTC.

This clonotype was observed many times. The chain employs TRBV7-2 and TRBJ1-5, with D tentatively TRBD1 (5 bases). V lost 5 bases and J 0 bases, leaving 14 bases between the germline ends. Germline values: CDR1 SGHTA, CDR2 FQGNSA. The CDR3 is 16 residues long. The CDR3 here is CASSPRGAHSNQPQHF. In DNA form, the CDR3 reads TGTGCCAGCAGCCCAAGGGGAGCACATAGCAATCAGCCCCAGCATTTT. The whole variable domain, filled in from reference TRBV7-2 and TRBJ1-5, reads GAGVSQSPSNKVTEKGKDVELRCDPISGHTALYWYRQSLGQGLEFLIYFQGNSAPDKSGLPSDRFSAERTGGSVSTLTIQRTQQEDSAVYLCASSPRGAHSNQPQHFGDGTRLSIL.

This clonotype was observed a single time. This CDR3 is missing its conserved last phenylalanine or tryptophan, likely due to a read error. This chain links TRBV28 with TRBJ2-3, with TRBD1 identical over 10 bases. The CDR3 has 18 amino acids. CDR1 is MDHEN and CDR2 is SYDVKM in the germline V gene. The J segment lost 1 base and the V segment lost 2 bases, leaving 9 bases of the junction unmatched. In nucleotides, the CDR3 is TGTGCCAGCAGTTTAGGACAGGGGGGCAGCATTGGCACAGATACGCAGTATTTG. Translated: CASSLGQGGSIGTDTQYL.

This clonotype was counted ten times or more. The V and J genes are TRBV29-1 and TRBJ2-2; tentatively, D is TRBD1 (5 bases). CDR1 and CDR2 from the germline V gene are SQVTM and ANQGSEA. V was shortened by 6 bases and J by 5 bases, with 13 bases between the two germline ends. This CDR3 spans 13 amino acids. The CDR3 is CSVDRESTGELFF. The CDR3 nucleotides are TGCAGCGTCGACAGAGAGTCGACCGGGGAGCTGTTTTTT.

This chain uses TRBV20-1 with TRBJ1-4; D not certain. V lost 0 bases, J lost 4 bases, and 21 bases lay in between. This CDR3 region has 18 residues. The germline CDR1 and CDR2 sequences are DFQATT and SNEGSKA (reference sequence). CDR3 nucleotide sequence: TGCAGTGCTAGAGATATGGGAGGGTCGTTCCCACTTAATGAAAAACTGTTTTTT. Translated: CSARDMGGSFPLNEKLFF.

This clonotype was observed at least ten times. The chain employs TRBV12-3 or TRBV12-4 and TRBJ1-5; D remains ambiguous. V was clipped by 8 bases and J by 9 bases, with 11 bases between them. This CDR3 is 11 amino acids long. CDR3 sequence reads: CASAGSGPQHF. In DNA form, the CDR3 reads TGTGCCAGCGCAGGCTCTGGGCCCCAGCATTTT.

Points on this clonotype: A much larger clone differs by one base, so this may be a read error. The rearrangement joins TRBV29-1 to TRBJ2-3; unclear D gene. V dropped 6 bases and J dropped 14 bases, with 18 bases sitting between them. The CDR3 loop spans 11 amino acids. Germline-derived CDR1 and CDR2 are SQVTM and ANQGSEA. The CDR3 DNA sequence: TGCAGCGTAGGACCAACAGATGCGCGGTATTTT. Encoded protein: CSVGPTDARYF.

This clonotype occurred many times. This chain links TRBV27 with TRBJ2-5; tentatively, D is TRBD1 (6 bases). Germline CDR1 is MNHEY and CDR2 is SMNVEV (reference sequence). Trimming removed 1 base at V and 1 base at J, with 13 bases between. The CDR3 totals 16 residues. CDR3 DNA sequence: TGTGCCAGCAGTTTATACCCAGGGGCGCCCCAAGAGACCCAGTACTTC. Translation gives CASSLYPGAPQETQYF.

The chain combines TRBV3-1 with TRBJ2-5; D may be TRBD2 (5 bases). This CDR3 is built from 16 residues. Looked up from germline, CDR1 is LGHDT and CDR2 is YNNKEL (reference sequence). With 4 bases removed from V and 5 bases from J, the gap between germline ends came to 20 bases. This CDR3 reads CASSLRSSPEVETQYF. CDR3 sequence (DNA): TGTGCCAGCAGCCTCAGATCGAGCCCGGAGGTGGAGACCCAGTACTTC.

On this clonotype itself: Given a much more abundant clone one base away, this may be a read error. The chain uses TRBV2 and TRBJ2-3; either TRBD1 or TRBD2 may supply D (6 bases each). V lost 1 base to trimming and J lost 2 bases, with 13 bases between them. CDR3 length equals 16 residues. The germline gives CDR1 SNHLY, CDR2 FYNNEI. CDR3 protein: CASSEGLRGPTDTQYF. The CDR3 nucleotides read TGTGCCAGCAGTGAAGGGCTCCGGGGGCCCACAGATACGCAGTATTTT.

The CDR3, as DNA: TGTGCCTGGAGTGTAGACAGTTCCTACGAGCAGTACTTC. This translates into CAWSVDSSYEQYF. The chain uses TRBV30 and TRBJ2-7; perhaps TRBD1 as D (5 bases). The CDR3 is made up of 13 amino acids. The V end was cut by 0 bases, the J end by 1 base, with 7 bases between. Germline values: CDR1 GTSNPN, CDR2 SVGIG (reference sequence).

This clonotype was seen many times. This sequence joins TRBV19 and TRBJ1-5; the D gene is possibly TRBD1 (6 bases). Per germline, CDR1 LNHDA and CDR2 SQIVND (reference sequence). Trimming removed 6 bases from V and 4 bases from J, with 16 bases in between. This CDR3 comprises 15 residues. The CDR3: CASRIDGGSNQPQHF. CDR3 DNA sequence: TGTGCCAGTAGGATCGATGGGGGCTCAAATCAGCCCCAGCATTTT.